These T cell receptor beta chains were read from a single sample in a study of shared clonotypes between healthy human individuals. The protocol was immunoSEQ multiplex PCR, while the TCRdb copy is restricted to in-frame clones and leaves out a portion. The data contain about 2.4 million clones, over 85% of them singletons. Input material: naive CD4+ T cells from PBMCs. The receptors stem from a man between 18 and 35 years old in good health. Some clones in this sample may be carry-over from other donors' samples. Both conserved end residues are part of each CDR3. Fields, in order: J gene, clone size, D gene, V gene, CDR3 DNA, CDR3 protein. The D gene is left open where the match is weak. Size is omitted from some rows. Given values are once, few, many or a class for expanded clones.

>TRBJ1-1|once|-|TRBV18
TGTGCCAGCTACCCCCTTAGGGGCGGAAGACTGGCTGGGGTGAACACTGAAGCTTTCTTT
CASYPLRGGRLAGVNTEAFF
>TRBJ1-3|-|-|TRBV19
TGTGCCAGTGATACAGCCTCTGGAAACACCATATATTTT
CASDTASGNTIYF
>TRBJ2-7|-|-|TRBV7-9
TGTGCCAGCAGCTTAGCCCCGGTCGGGTACTCCTACGAGCAGTACTTC
CASSLAPVGYSYEQYF
>TRBJ2-3|-|-|TRBV15
TGTGCCACCAGCAGAGCCTCAGCCATTCAGTATTTT
CATSRASAIQYF
>TRBJ1-1|-|-|TRBV27
TGTGCCAGCAGTCCGTCTCCCCAACGTGGGACTGAAGCTTTCTTT
CASSPSPQRGTEAFF
>TRBJ1-3|-|-|TRBV10-3
TGTGCCATCAGTGAAGGGCAGGACCTCTCTGGAAACACCATATATTTT
CAISEGQDLSGNTIYF
>TRBJ2-5|-|-|TRBV29-1
TGCAGCGTTGGATTTGGGGGAGCGGAGACCCAGTACTTC
CSVGFGGAETQYF
>TRBJ2-7|-|-|TRBV5-6
TGTGCCAGCAGCTTGGAGGGGAGATACGAGCAGTACTTC
CASSLEGRYEQYF
>TRBJ1-2|-|-|TRBV9
TGTGCCAGCAGCAAACACACCCCGACGGGCTACACCTTC
CASSKHTPTGYTF
>TRBJ2-3|-|-|TRBV6-4
TGTGCCAGCCTAGAGGGGGGTCGAGGCACAGATACGCAGTATTTT
CASLEGGRGTDTQYF
>TRBJ2-1|-|TRBD2|TRBV30
TGTGCCTGTACTAAGCTAGCGGGAGGGCCCAATGAGCAGTTCTTC
CACTKLAGGPNEQFF
>TRBJ2-7|-|-|TRBV30
TGTGCCTGGAGTTCCCTCCTCTACTACGAGCAGTACTTC
CAWSSLLYYEQYF
>TRBJ2-7|-|TRBD2|TRBV4-1
TGCGCCAGCAGCCCTAGCGGTAAGACCTACGAGCAGTACTTC
CASSPSGKTYEQYF
>TRBJ2-2|-|-|TRBV5-1
TGCGCCAGCAGCACCCTGGTACAGAACACCGGGGAGCTGTTTTTT
CASSTLVQNTGELFF
>TRBJ2-3|-|-|TRBV6-5
TGTGCCAGCTCTCCCCGAGTAGCAGATACGCAGTATTTT
CASSPRVADTQYF
>TRBJ2-3|-|-|TRBV20-1
TGCAGTGCCCCCCGCACAGATACGCAGTATTTT
CSAPRTDTQYF
>TRBJ1-2|few|-|TRBV18
TGTGCCAGCTCACCACCAGGGAGGGACTATGGCTACACCTTC
CASSPPGRDYGYTF
>TRBJ1-2|once|TRBD1|TRBV28
TGTGCCAGCAGGGGACAGGACGTTCTTACCTATGGCTACACCTTC
CASRGQDVLTYGYTF
>TRBJ1-2|once|-|TRBV30
TGTGCCTGGAGAATTGTGAGCGCGGGCTACACCTTC
CAWRIVSAGYTF
>TRBJ1-1|-|TRBD1|TRBV9
TGTGCCAGCAGCACTACGACAGGGTGGGACACTGAAGCTTTCTTT
CASSTTTGWDTEAFF
>TRBJ1-1|-|-|TRBV7-3
TGTGCCAGCAGCTTATTTCAGGGCACTGAAGCTTTCTTT
CASSLFQGTEAFF
>TRBJ2-7|-|-|TRBV15
TGTGCCACCAGCACCATGGGGGGACTCTCCAACTACGAGCAGTACTTC
CATSTMGGLSNYEQYF
>TRBJ2-3|-|-|TRBV29-1
TGCAGCGTTGCGGGGCCTCTTACGGATACGCAGTATTTT
CSVAGPLTDTQYF
>TRBJ1-3|-|TRBD1|TRBV4-3
TGCGCCAGCAGCCAAGCCACAGGGGCTGGAAACACCATATATTTT
CASSQATGAGNTIYF
>TRBJ1-2|-|-|TRBV6-1
TGTGCCAGCAGTGAATCCAGACCTGGTGAAAGTGGCTACACCTTC
CASSESRPGESGYTF
>TRBJ1-6|-|-|TRBV9
TGTGCCAGCACGGGGGGAGGAGGTTCACCCCTCCACTTT
CASTGGGGSPLHF
>TRBJ2-1|-|-|TRBV6-5
TGTGCCAGCACTATCCGGGGCCTAAACTCGGAGCAGTTCTTC
CASTIRGLNSEQFF
>TRBJ2-1|-|-|TRBV2
TGTGCCAGCAGTTATACTCCAACTGAGCAGTTCTTC
CASSYTPTEQFF
>TRBJ2-5|-|-|TRBV9
TGTGCCAGCAGCTTAACCGGGGCAGGGAGAGGTCCAGAGACCCAGTACTTC
CASSLTGAGRGPETQYF
>TRBJ2-7|-|TRBD2|TRBV5-6
TGTGCCAGCAGTAAGCGGGAGCCCCACTACGAGCAGTACTTC
CASSKREPHYEQYF
>TRBJ1-1|-|TRBD1|TRBV5-1
TGCGCCAGCAGCCCAGGACAGGGGGCGCTTCCGAACACTGAAGCTTTCTTT
CASSPGQGALPNTEAFF
>TRBJ2-7|-|-|TRBV28
TGTGCCAGCAGTTCTCCGGGACAAAGCTCCTACGAGCAGTACTTC
CASSSPGQSSYEQYF
>TRBJ2-1|-|TRBD2|TRBV7-2
TGTGCCAGCAGCTTGGAGGGACTAGCAGTTGAGCAGTTCTTC
CASSLEGLAVEQFF
>TRBJ2-6|-|-|TRBV2
TGTGCCAGCATCAGGGGTGCTGGGGCCAACGTCCTGACTTTC
CASIRGAGANVLTF
>TRBJ2-5|-|-|TRBV29-1
TGCAGCGTTGAAGGGTCCACCCAAGAGACCCAGTACTTC
CSVEGSTQETQYF
>TRBJ2-2|-|TRBD1|TRBV7-6
TGTGCCAGCAGCTTTATGGGACAGGAGAACACCGGGGAGCTGTTTTTT
CASSFMGQENTGELFF
>TRBJ2-1|-|-|TRBV5-1
TGCGCCAGCAGCCCCGGGGGAGGGGGTAAGGTTGAGCAGTTCTTC
CASSPGGGGKVEQFF
>TRBJ1-1|-|-|TRBV30
TGTGCCTGGAGTGTACAGGCGGGCACTGAAGCTTTCTTT
CAWSVQAGTEAFF
>TRBJ1-2|-|-|TRBV5-1
TGCGCCAGCAGCAAGCGGGACGGTAACTATGGCTACACCTTC
CASSKRDGNYGYTF
>TRBJ2-3|-|TRBD2|TRBV5-1
TGCGCCAGCAGCTGGAGGGGACTAGCGGGAGGCACAGATACGCAGTATTTT
CASSWRGLAGGTDTQYF
>TRBJ2-7|-|-|TRBV2
TGTGCCAGCAGCGCCCCGGGGACGGCGAGCTCCTACGAGCAGTACTTC
CASSAPGTASSYEQYF
>TRBJ2-5|-|-|TRBV5-1
TGCGCCAGCAGCTTGGGCGGGCAGCAAGAGACCCAGTACTTC
CASSLGGQQETQYF
>TRBJ2-1|-|TRBD2|TRBV10-3
TGTGCCAGTAGCGGGAGGGGGCCCGGCAATGAGCAGTTCTTC
CASSGRGPGNEQFF
>TRBJ1-2|-|TRBD1|TRBV5-4
TGTGCCAGCAGCCCCAGGGGGGGCGAAGGTGGCTACACCTTC
CASSPRGGEGGYTF
>TRBJ1-5|once|-|TRBV5-1
TGCGCCAGCAGCTCAGGGCCCCAAGTTGGCAATCAGCCCCAGCATTTT
CASSSGPQVGNQPQHF
>TRBJ2-1|-|TRBD2|TRBV27
TGTGCCAGCAGCAAAGCGGGAGGTGGCTACAATGAGCAGTTCTTC
CASSKAGGGYNEQFF
>TRBJ1-5|-|-|TRBV5-1
TGCGCCAGCAGCTCTATGGGTGATCAGCCCCAGCATTTT
CASSSMGDQPQHF
>TRBJ2-3|-|-|TRBV19
TGTGCCAGTATAGGCCAACGGTTGGGAGATACGCAGTATTTT
CASIGQRLGDTQYF
>TRBJ2-7|-|TRBD2|TRBV5-1
TGCGCCAGCAGCTCGGGACTAGCGGGGGGGAGCTCCTACGAGCAGTACTTC
CASSSGLAGGSSYEQYF
>TRBJ1-1|-|-|TRBV10-1
TGCGCCAGCAGTGCTCGGGGGGCCCTCACTGAAGCTTTCTTT
CASSARGALTEAFF
>TRBJ1-1|-|-|TRBV6-1
TGTGCCAGCAGTGCTCGATCCTATGCGGGGTCCTCGAACACTGAAGCTTTCTTT
CASSARSYAGSSNTEAFF
>TRBJ2-7|-|-|TRBV6-5
TGTGCCAGCAGTTCCCTTTATTACGAGCAGTACTTC
CASSSLYYEQYF